The 21 T cell receptor beta chains listed next were all sequenced from one sample in a study of T-cell reconstitution after alpha-beta-depleted transplantation in children. Unique molecular identifiers were incorporated during preparation of the TCRbeta library. In TCRdb, the PCR reads were re-called with MiXCR into one record per CDR3 protein. This sample yields 640,000 or so distinct CDR3 sequences, of which approximately 16% are seen a single time; over 0.95% belongs to the top ten. The specimen was PBMCs from the stem cell graft donor, collected from the stem cell graft. The receptors originated from a human donor who donated a stem cell graft to a child with acute myeloid leukemia.

This clonotype was observed a few times. This chain links TRBV6-6 with TRBJ2-7; a weak D match, TRBD1 (5 bases). The CDR3 is 13 amino acids. Trimming removed 4 bases from V and 3 bases from J, with 10 bases in between. In germline, CDR1 is MNHNY, CDR2 SVGAGI (reference sequence). For the CDR3, the DNA is TGTGCCAGCAGTTCCGCAGGGAACTACGAGCAGTACTTC. It yields the protein CASSSAGNYEQYF.

The genes are TRBV12-2 and TRBJ2-3. TRBV12-2 is deemed a pseudogene. The CDR3 has 15 amino acids. The CDR3 nucleotides read TGTGCAAGTCGCTTAGCGCGACACTTGGGGGATACGCAGTATTTT. It is translated as CASRLARHLGDTQYF.

The chain uses TRBV5-5 and TRBJ2-7; D is perhaps TRBD1 (5 bases). Between the trimmed V and J ends, which lost 1 base and 8 bases, there was a span of 19 bases. CDR1 SGHKS and CDR2 YYEKEE come from the germline V gene (reference sequence). The CDR3 spans 15 residues. The CDR3 nucleotides read TGTGCCAGCAGCTTGACAGGTTCTGGATCCGACAAGCAGTACTTC. Amino acids: CASSLTGSGSDKQYF.

In its sample, this clonotype was seen many times. The rearrangement links TRBV20-1 to TRBJ2-5; 8 nucleotides line up with TRBD1. The V gene's germline CDR1 is DFQATT and CDR2 SNEGSKA (reference sequence). This CDR3 has 14 amino acids. With 2 bases clipped from V and 3 bases from J, the junction kept 5 bases outside the gene matches. Here the CDR3 reads CSARHADREETQYF. The CDR3, as DNA: TGCAGTGCTAGACACGCGGACAGGGAAGAGACCCAGTACTTC.

This clonotype was counted many times. This chain connects TRBV5-6 to TRBJ1-2; D uncertain. Germline values: CDR1 SGHDT, CDR2 YYEEEE. The CDR3 has 17 amino acids. Deletions cut 4 bases from V and 5 bases from J, with 24 bases between. The CDR3 region has the DNA TGTGCCAGCAGCCCCTTCAGACAAGGCCGCCAGAATTATGGCTACACCTTC. This sequence encodes CASSPFRQGRQNYGYTF.

This clonotype occurred a few times. The V call is TRBV7-8, the J call TRBJ2-1, with TRBD2 identical over 10 bases. After removal of 4 bases from V and 8 bases from J, the junction contained 8 bases not matched to a gene. Germline assignment: CDR1 SGHVS and CDR2 FQNEAQ. The CDR3 is 15 amino acids. The CDR3 region is CASSYSGGTGDEQFF. CDR3 nucleotide sequence: TGTGCCAGCAGCTATAGCGGGGGGACGGGGGATGAGCAGTTCTTC. Combining the CDR3 with reference TRBV7-8 and TRBJ2-1 gives the whole variable domain GAGVSQSPRYKVAKRGQDVALRCDPISGHVSLFWYQQALGQGPEFLTYFQNEAQLDKSGLPSDRFFAERPEGSVSTLKIQRTQQEDSAVYLCASSYSGGTGDEQFFGPGTRLTVL.

This clonotype was detected ten times or more. V gene TRBV6-6 combines with J gene TRBJ2-7; tentative D call: TRBD2 (5 bases). Germline V gene lookup returns CDR1 MNHNY and CDR2 SVGAGI (reference sequence). V lost 2 bases and J 2 bases, leaving 7 bases between the germline ends. The length of the CDR3 is 13 residues. The CDR3 DNA reads TGTGCCAGCAGTTACATCGGGGCCTACGAGCAGTACTTC. Translating it yields CASSYIGAYEQYF.

The chain couples TRBV7-2 to TRBJ2-4, with D possibly being TRBD1 or TRBD2 (5 bases each). Trimming removed 1 base at V and 4 bases at J, with 11 bases between. The CDR3 totals 15 residues. Germline lookup yields CDR1 SGHTA and CDR2 FQGNSA. CDR3 loop: CASSLGGSSKNIQYF. CDR3 bases: TGTGCCAGCAGCTTAGGGGGGAGTAGTAAAAACATTCAGTACTTC.

This clonotype was detected only a few times. V gene TRBV12-3 or TRBV12-4 combines with J gene TRBJ2-2; D possibly corresponds to TRBD1 (5 bases). The CDR3 has 15 residues. Trimming removed 8 bases at V and 1 base at J, with 14 bases between. Written as DNA, the CDR3 is TGTGCCAGCGAGTCGTGGGGCCGGAACACCGGGGAGCTGTTTTTT. This translates into CASESWGRNTGELFF.

This clonotype was detected many times. The CDR3 coding sequence is TGTGCCAGCAGTTTAGCGCCGTCTGGCTACACCTTC. It codes for CASSLAPSGYTF. The V and J genes are TRBV12-3 or TRBV12-4 and TRBJ1-2, with D hard to call. V lost 0 bases and J 7 bases, leaving 6 bases between the germline ends. The CDR3 contains 12 residues.

V is TRBV20-1 and J is TRBJ2-1; 9 bases are a match to TRBD2. Germline-derived CDR1 and CDR2 are DFQATT and SNEGSKA (reference sequence). CDR3 length equals 15 residues. Unmatched junction bases numbered 2, after V lost 0 bases and J lost 2 bases. CDR3 coding DNA: TGCAGTGCTAGAGATATAGCGGGGGCCTACAATGAGCAGTTCTTC. This gives the protein CSARDIAGAYNEQFF.

This clonotype has only a few counts. The CDR3 protein is CASSFISFYGYTF. The CDR3 region has the DNA TGTGCCAGCAGTTTTATAAGTTTCTATGGCTACACCTTC. V gene TRBV12-3 or TRBV12-4 combines with J gene TRBJ1-2; D unresolved. The CDR3 totals 13 residues. Trimming took off 3 bases at V and 4 bases at J, with 9 bases between the two ends.

This clonotype was counted a few times. CDR3 in amino acids: CASSLGDRVREQYF. The CDR3 DNA is TGTGCCAGCAGCTTAGGTGACAGGGTACGCGAGCAGTACTTC. The chain employs TRBV7-9 and TRBJ2-7; 7 nucleotides align to TRBD1. Germline trimming cut 1 base from V and 6 bases from J; bases unmatched to any gene: 6. The CDR3 runs to 14 residues. Germline V CDR1 and CDR2: SEHNR, FQNEAQ (reference sequence).

About this clonotype itself: A much larger clone is a single base away; this may be a read error. This chain connects TRBV20-1 to TRBJ1-1, with D maybe TRBD1 (5 bases). The germline V and J ends were trimmed by 6 bases and 6 bases, with 14 bases remaining between them. In germline, CDR1 is DFQATT, CDR2 SNEGSKA (reference sequence). The CDR3 totals 12 residues. CDR3 amino acids: CSASKGSSEAFF. The CDR3 bases are TGCAGTGCCTCCAAGGGGTCCTCTGAAGCTTTCTTT.

This clonotype was picked up many times. This sequence joins TRBV30 and TRBJ2-1, with D uncertain. V dropped 4 bases and J dropped 2 bases, with 6 bases sitting between them. Germline-derived CDR1 and CDR2 are GTSNPN and SVGIG (reference sequence). This CDR3 region has 12 residues. DNA of the CDR3: TGTGCCTGGACTGCGCCCTACAATGAGCAGTTCTTC. Protein product: CAWTAPYNEQFF. The complete variable domain, with remaining parts taken from reference TRBV30 and TRBJ2-1, reads SQTIHQWPATLVQPVGSPLSLECTVEGTSNPNLYWYRQAAGRGLQLLFYSVGIGQISSEVPQNLSASRPQDRQFILSSKKLLLSDSGFYLCAWTAPYNEQFFGPGTRLTVL.

In this sample, this clonotype turned up a few times. This rearrangement joins TRBV6-1 to TRBJ1-3; weak D call: TRBD1 (6 bases). The length of the CDR3 is 17 residues. Germline loops: CDR1 MNHNS, CDR2 SASEGT. V was trimmed by 9 bases and J by 0 bases, leaving 21 bases between them. CDR3 nucleotides: TGTGCCAGTGGGGGGGCAGGGGCATCGGTCTCTGGAAACACCATATATTTT. This sequence encodes CASGGAGASVSGNTIYF.

This clonotype occurred a few times. The CDR3 loop is CSAQGGQGREKLFF. For the CDR3, the DNA is TGCAGTGCTCAGGGCGGGCAGGGGAGGGAAAAACTGTTTTTT. The rearrangement links TRBV20-1 to TRBJ1-4; TRBD1 might be the D (6 bases). V was clipped by 5 bases and J by 8 bases, with 18 bases between them. Per germline, CDR1 DFQATT and CDR2 SNEGSKA (reference sequence). The length of the CDR3 is 14 residues.

As to this clonotype: One base away lies a much larger clone, so this may be a sequencing read error. The rearrangement uses TRBV4-3 and TRBJ2-2; D might be TRBD1 or TRBD2, each matching 5 bases. Germline CDR1 reads LGHNA; CDR2 reads YSLEER. This CDR3 has 15 residues. CDR3 in amino acids: CASSQGEANTGDLFF. CDR3 coding DNA: TGCGCCAGCAGCCAAGGCGAGGCGAACACCGGGGACCTGTTTTTT.

This clonotype was seen ten or more times. The chain uses TRBV20-1 and TRBJ1-1; D unresolved. Germline V gives CDR1 DFQATT, CDR2 SNEGSKA (reference sequence). V shed 5 bases and J shed 2 bases, with 9 bases lying between them. The CDR3 sequence is 12 residues long. Here the CDR3 reads CSAPTHNTEAFF. As DNA, the CDR3 is TGCAGTGCTCCGACACATAACACTGAAGCTTTCTTT.

This clonotype was counted many times. V usage is TRBV12-3 or TRBV12-4 and J usage is TRBJ2-5; no clear D. V was shortened by 3 bases and J by 4 bases, with 3 bases between the two germline ends. The CDR3 is made up of 11 amino acids. The CDR3 nucleotides are TGTGCCAGCAGTTTCGGAGAGACCCAGTACTTC. This sequence encodes CASSFGETQYF.

V is TRBV12-3 or TRBV12-4 and J is TRBJ2-3; D assignment may be TRBD1 or TRBD2 (5 bases each). V lost 1 base and J 6 bases, leaving 11 bases between the germline ends. CDR3 length: 14 amino acids. The DNA for the CDR3 is TGTGCCAGCAGTTTAGGGCTAGGGGAGGATACGCAGTATTTT. Amino acids: CASSLGLGEDTQYF.